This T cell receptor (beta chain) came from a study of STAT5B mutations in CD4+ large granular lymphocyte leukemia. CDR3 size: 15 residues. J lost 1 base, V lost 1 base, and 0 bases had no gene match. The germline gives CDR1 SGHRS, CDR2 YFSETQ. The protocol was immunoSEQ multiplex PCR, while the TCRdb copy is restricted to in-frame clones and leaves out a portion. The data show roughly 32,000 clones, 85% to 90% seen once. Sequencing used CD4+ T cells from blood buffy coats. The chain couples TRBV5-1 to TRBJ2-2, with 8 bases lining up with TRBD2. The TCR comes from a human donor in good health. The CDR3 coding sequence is TGCGCCAGCAGCTTGCGGGGGGGGAACACCGGGGAGCTGTTTTTT. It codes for CASSLRGGNTGELFF. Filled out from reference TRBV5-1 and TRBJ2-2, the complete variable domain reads KAGVTQTPRYLIKTRGQQVTLSCSPISGHRSVSWYQQTPGQGLQFLFEYFSETQRNKGNFPGRFSGRQFSNSRSEMNVSTLELGDSALYLCASSLRGGNTGELFFGEGSRLTVL.